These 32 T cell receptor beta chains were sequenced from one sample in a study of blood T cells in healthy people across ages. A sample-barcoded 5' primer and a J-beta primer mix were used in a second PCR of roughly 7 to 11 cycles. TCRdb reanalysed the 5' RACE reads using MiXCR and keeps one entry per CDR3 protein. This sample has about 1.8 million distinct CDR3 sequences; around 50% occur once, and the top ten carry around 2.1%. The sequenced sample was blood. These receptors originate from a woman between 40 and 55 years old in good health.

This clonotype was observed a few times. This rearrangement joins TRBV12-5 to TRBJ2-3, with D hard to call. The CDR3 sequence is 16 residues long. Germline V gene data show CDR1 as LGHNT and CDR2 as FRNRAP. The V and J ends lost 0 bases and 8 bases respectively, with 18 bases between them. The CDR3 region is CASGLVLENEYGTQYF. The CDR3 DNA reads TGTGCTAGTGGTTTGGTACTTGAAAACGAGTACGGTACGCAGTATTTT. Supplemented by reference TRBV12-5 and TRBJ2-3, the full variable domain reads DARVTQTPRHKVTEMGQEVTMRCQPILGHNTVFWYRQTMMQGLELLAYFRNRAPLDDSGMPKDRFSAEMPDATLATLKIQPSEPRDSAVYFCASGLVLENEYGTQYFGPGTRLTVL.

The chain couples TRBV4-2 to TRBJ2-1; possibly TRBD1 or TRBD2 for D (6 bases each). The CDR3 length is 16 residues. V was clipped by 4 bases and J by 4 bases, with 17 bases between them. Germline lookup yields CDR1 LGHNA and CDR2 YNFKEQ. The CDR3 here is CASSPRRGAGYNEQFF. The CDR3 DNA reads TGTGCCAGCAGCCCTAGGAGGGGGGCGGGTTACAATGAGCAGTTCTTC.

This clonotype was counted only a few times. This CDR3 reads CASSKEREYGYTF. The DNA for the CDR3 is TGTGCCAGCAGCAAAGAACGAGAATATGGCTACACCTTC. The V call is TRBV21-1, the J call TRBJ1-2. TRBV21-1 is classified as a pseudogene. The CDR3 loop spans 13 amino acids.

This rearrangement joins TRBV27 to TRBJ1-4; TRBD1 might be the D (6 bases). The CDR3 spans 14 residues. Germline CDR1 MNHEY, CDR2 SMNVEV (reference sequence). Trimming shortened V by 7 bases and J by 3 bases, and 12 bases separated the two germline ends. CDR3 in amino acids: CASKGVGANEKLFF. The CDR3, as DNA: TGTGCCAGCAAGGGGGTGGGGGCTAATGAAAAACTGTTTTTT.

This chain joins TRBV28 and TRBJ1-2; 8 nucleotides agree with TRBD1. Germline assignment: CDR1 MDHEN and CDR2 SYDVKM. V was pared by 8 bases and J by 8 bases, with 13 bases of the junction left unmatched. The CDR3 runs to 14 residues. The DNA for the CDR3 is TGTGCCAGCGTACCACCGACAGGGGTAGGCGGCTACACCTTC. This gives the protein CASVPPTGVGGYTF.

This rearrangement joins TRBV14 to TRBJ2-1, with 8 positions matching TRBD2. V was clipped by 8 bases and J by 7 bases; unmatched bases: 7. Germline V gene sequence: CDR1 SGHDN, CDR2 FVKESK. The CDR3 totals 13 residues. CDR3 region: CASHISGVNEQFF. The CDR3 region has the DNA TGTGCCAGCCATATTAGCGGGGTAAATGAGCAGTTCTTC. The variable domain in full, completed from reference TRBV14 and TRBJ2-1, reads EAGVTQFPSHSVIEKGQTVTLRCDPISGHDNLYWYRRVMGKEIKFLLHFVKESKQDESGMPNNRFLAERTGGTYSTLKVQPAELEDSGVYFCASHISGVNEQFFGPGTRLTVL.

CDR3 in DNA: TGTGCCAGCAGTACTGGACAGGGGGCGGATACGCAGTATTTT. It specifies CASSTGQGADTQYF. The rearrangement uses TRBV12-3 or TRBV12-4 and TRBJ2-3, with 11 bases that match TRBD1. CDR3 length: 14 amino acids. V shed 5 bases, J shed 6 bases, and the junction held 4 bases outside the gene matches.

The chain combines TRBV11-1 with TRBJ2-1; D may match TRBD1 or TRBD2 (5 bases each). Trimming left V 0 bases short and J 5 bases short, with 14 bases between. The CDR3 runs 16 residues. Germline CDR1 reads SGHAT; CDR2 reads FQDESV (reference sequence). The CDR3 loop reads CASSLALTGTNNEQFF. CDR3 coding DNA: TGTGCCAGCAGCTTAGCACTCACCGGGACCAACAATGAGCAGTTCTTC. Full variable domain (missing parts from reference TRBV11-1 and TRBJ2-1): EAEVAQSPRYKITEKSQAVAFWCDPISGHATLYWYRQILGQGPELLVQFQDESVVDDSQLPKDRFSAERLKGVDSTLKIQPAELGDSAMYLCASSLALTGTNNEQFFGPGTRLTVL.

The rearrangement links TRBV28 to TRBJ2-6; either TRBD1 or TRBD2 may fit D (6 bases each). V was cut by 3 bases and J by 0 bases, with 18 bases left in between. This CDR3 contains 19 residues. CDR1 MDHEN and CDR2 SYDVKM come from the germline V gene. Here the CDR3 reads CASSFTRGAPSSGANVLTF. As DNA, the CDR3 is TGTGCCAGCAGTTTCACAAGGGGGGCACCAAGCTCTGGGGCCAACGTCCTGACTTTC.

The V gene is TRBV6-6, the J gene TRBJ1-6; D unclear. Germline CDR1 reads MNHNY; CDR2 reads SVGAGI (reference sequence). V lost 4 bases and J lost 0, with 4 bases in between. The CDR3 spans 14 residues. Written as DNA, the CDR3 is TGTGCCAGCAGTTTTTTCTCCTATAATTCACCCCTCCACTTT. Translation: CASSFFSYNSPLHF.

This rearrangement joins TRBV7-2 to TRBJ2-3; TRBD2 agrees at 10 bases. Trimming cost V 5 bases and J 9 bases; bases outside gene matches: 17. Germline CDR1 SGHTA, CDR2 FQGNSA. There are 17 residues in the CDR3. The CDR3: CASSRELAGGPSYTQYF. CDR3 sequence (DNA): TGTGCCAGCAGCCGAGAATTAGCGGGGGGCCCGTCATACACGCAGTATTTT.

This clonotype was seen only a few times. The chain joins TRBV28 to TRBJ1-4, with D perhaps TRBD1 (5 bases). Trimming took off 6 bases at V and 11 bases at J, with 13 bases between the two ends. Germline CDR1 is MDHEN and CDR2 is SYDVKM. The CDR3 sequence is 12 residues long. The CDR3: CASSLDRSKLFF. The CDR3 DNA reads TGTGCCAGCAGCCTCGACAGAAGCAAACTGTTTTTT.

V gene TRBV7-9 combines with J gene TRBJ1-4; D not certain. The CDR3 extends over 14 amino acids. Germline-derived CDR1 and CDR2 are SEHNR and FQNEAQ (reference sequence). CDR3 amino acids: CFVDPTEGGEKLFF. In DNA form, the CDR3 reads TGTTTTGTCGACCCTACCGAGGGAGGTGAAAAACTGTTTTTT.

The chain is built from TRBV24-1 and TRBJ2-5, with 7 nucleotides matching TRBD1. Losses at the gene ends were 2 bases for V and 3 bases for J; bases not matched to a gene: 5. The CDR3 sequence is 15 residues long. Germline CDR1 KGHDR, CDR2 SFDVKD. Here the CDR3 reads CATSDSLTGKETQYF. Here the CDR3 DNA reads TGTGCCACCAGTGATTCCTTGACAGGGAAAGAGACCCAGTACTTC.

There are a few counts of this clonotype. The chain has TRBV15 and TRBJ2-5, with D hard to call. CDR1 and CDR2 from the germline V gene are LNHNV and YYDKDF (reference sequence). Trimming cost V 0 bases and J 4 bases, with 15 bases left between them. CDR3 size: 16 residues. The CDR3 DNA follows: TGTGCCACCAGCAGAGATGCAAGGGTAGTAGGAGAGACCCAGTACTTC. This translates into CATSRDARVVGETQYF.

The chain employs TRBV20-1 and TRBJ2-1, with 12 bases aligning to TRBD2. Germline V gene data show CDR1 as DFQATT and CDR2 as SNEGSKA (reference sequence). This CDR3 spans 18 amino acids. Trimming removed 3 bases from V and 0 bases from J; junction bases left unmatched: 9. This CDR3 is CSASGGLAGGSSYNEQFF. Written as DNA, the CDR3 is TGCAGTGCTAGCGGGGGTCTAGCGGGGGGGAGCTCCTACAATGAGCAGTTCTTC.

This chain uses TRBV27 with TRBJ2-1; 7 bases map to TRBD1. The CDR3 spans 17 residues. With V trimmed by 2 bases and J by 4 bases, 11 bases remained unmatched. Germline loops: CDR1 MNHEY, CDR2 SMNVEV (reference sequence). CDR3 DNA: TGTGCCAGCAGTTTAAACTCCGACAGGGCCCCTTACAATGAGCAGTTCTTC. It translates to CASSLNSDRAPYNEQFF.

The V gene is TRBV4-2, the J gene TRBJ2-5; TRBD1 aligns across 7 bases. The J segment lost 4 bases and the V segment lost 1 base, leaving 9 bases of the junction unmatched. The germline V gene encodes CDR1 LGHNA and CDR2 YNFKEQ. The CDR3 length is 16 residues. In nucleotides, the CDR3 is TGTGCCAGCAGCCAAGCTAGTGCAGGGGGTGTAGAGACCCAGTACTTC. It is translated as CASSQASAGGVETQYF.

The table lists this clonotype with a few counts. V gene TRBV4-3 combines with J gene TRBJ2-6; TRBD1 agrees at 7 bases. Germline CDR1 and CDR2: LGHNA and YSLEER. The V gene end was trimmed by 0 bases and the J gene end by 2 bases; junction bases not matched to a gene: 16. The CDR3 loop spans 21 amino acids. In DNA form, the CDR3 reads TGCGCCAGCAGCCAAGAGAGAGGGGGCGCGGTTGTTAGACCTGGGGCCAACGTCCTGACTTTC. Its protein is CASSQERGGAVVRPGANVLTF.

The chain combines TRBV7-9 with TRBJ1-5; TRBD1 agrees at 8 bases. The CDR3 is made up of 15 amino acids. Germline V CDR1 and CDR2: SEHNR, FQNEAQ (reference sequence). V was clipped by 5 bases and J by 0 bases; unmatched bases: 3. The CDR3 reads CASSADRDSNQPQHF. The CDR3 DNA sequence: TGTGCCAGCAGCGCGGACAGGGATAGCAATCAGCCCCAGCATTTT.

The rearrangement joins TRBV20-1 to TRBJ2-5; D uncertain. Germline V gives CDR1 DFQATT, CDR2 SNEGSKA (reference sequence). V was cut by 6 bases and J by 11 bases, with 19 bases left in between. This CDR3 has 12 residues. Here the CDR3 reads CSAPFNSHAQYF. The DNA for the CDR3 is TGCAGTGCGCCATTTAACAGCCACGCGCAGTACTTC.

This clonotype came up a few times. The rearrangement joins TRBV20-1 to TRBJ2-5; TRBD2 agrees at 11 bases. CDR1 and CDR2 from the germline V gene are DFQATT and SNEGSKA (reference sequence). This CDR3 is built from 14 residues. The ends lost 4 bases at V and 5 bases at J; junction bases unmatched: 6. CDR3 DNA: TGCAGTGCTATACTAGCGGGGGCTACGGAGACCCAGTACTTC. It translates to CSAILAGATETQYF.

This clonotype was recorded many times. The CDR3 DNA reads as TGCGCCAGCAGCGAGGGACAGGGGGCTTGGAATGAGCAGTTCTTC. This translates into CASSEGQGAWNEQFF. The chain uses TRBV4-1 and TRBJ2-1, with TRBD1 matching over 12 bases. Germline loops: CDR1 MGHRA, CDR2 YSYEKL. The J segment lost 7 bases and the V segment lost 5 bases, leaving 6 bases of the junction unmatched. This CDR3 region has 15 residues.

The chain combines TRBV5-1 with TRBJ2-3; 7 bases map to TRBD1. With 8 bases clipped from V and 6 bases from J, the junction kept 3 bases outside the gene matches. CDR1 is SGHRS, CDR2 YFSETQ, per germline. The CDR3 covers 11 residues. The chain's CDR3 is CASTGVDTQYF. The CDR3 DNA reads TGCGCCAGTACAGGGGTGGATACGCAGTATTTT. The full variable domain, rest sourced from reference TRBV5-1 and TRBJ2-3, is KAGVTQTPRYLIKTRGQQVTLSCSPISGHRSVSWYQQTPGQGLQFLFEYFSETQRNKGNFPGRFSGRQFSNSRSEMNVSTLELGDSALYLCASTGVDTQYFGPGTRLTVL.

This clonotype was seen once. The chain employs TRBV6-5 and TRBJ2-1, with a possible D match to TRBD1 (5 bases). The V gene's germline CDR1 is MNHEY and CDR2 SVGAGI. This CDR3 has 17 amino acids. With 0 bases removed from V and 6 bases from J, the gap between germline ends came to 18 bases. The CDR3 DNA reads TGTGCCAGCAGTTACTCGATTCCTCAGGGTTTAGGCAATGAGCAGTTCTTC. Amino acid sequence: CASSYSIPQGLGNEQFF.

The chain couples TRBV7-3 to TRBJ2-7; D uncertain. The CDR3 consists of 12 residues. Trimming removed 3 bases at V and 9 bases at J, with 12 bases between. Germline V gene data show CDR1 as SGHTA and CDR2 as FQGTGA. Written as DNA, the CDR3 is TGTGCCAGCAGCTTGGACCCTGGAGCGCAGTACTTC. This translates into CASSLDPGAQYF.

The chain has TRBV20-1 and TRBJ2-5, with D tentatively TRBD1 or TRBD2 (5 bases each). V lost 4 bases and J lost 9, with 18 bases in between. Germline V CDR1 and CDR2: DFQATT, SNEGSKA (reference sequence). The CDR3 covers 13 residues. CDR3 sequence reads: CSANTGQEEAQYF. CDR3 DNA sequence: TGCAGTGCTAATACGGGGCAGGAGGAGGCCCAGTACTTC.

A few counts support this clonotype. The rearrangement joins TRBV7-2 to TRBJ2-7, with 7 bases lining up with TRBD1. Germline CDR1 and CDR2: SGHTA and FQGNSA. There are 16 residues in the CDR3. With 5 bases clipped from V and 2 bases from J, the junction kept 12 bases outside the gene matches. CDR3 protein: CASSLRQGEGAYEQYF. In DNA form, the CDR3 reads TGTGCCAGCAGCCTCCGACAGGGTGAGGGGGCCTACGAGCAGTACTTC.

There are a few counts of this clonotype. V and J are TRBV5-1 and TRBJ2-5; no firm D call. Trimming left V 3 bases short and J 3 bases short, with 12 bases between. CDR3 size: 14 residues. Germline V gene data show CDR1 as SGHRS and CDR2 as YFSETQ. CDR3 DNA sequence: TGCGCCAGCAGCTCCCCCGGCCGGAAAGAGACCCAGTACTTC. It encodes CASSSPGRKETQYF.

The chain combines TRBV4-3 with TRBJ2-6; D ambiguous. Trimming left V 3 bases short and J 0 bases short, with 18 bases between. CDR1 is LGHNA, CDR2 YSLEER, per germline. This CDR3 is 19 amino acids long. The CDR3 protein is CASSQTLIVVASGANVLTF. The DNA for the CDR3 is TGCGCCAGCAGCCAGACACTTATAGTGGTTGCCTCTGGGGCCAACGTCCTGACTTTC.

In nucleotides, the CDR3 is TGTGCCAGCAGTCAAACAAGCGGCCCCGGGGAGACCCAGTACTTC. Its protein is CASSQTSGPGETQYF. The chain couples TRBV7-3 to TRBJ2-5, with D maybe TRBD2 (5 bases). This CDR3 is built from 15 residues. CDR1 SGHTA and CDR2 FQGTGA come from the germline V gene. V lost 6 bases and J lost 5, with 19 bases in between.

CDR3 sequence reads: CASSTRLSTQYF. The CDR3 bases are TGTGCCAGCAGCACTAGACTTAGTACGCAGTATTTT. V gene TRBV27 combines with J gene TRBJ2-3, with D maybe TRBD2 (5 bases). CDR1 and CDR2 (germline): MNHEY, SMNVEV (reference sequence). The CDR3 extends over 12 amino acids. V was cut by 6 bases and J by 8 bases, with 12 bases left in between.